Given below is one T cell receptor beta chain in context. The antigen is unknown. Unique molecular identifiers were built into the TCR beta cDNA libraries. Each sample of roughly 0.95 to 10 million input T cells yielded roughly 0.5 million cDNA molecules, so each molecule approximated one T cell. From the PCR reads, TCRdb called clonotypes with MiXCR, one entry per CDR3 protein. This table has about 820,000 distinct CDR3 sequences, under 70% appearing once. These data come from a study of post-analysis software for immune sequencing data. About the research overall: Progressive-relapsing, secondary progressive and relapsing-remitting multiple sclerosis were among the disease courses included. Study-level findings and limits: Under F measure analysis, samples from one preparation batch co-clustered strongly. About 5 TRBV segments were more frequent in patients than controls; TRBV5-6, TRBV5-1 and TRBV20-1 belonged to this group. Multiple sclerosis patients showed significantly lower normalized Chao1 diversity than controls did.

The CDR3 extends over 17 amino acids. Looked up from germline, CDR1 is LGHNA and CDR2 is YNFKEQ. The J segment lost 2 bases and the V segment lost 3 bases, leaving 11 bases of the junction unmatched. This TCR derives from a girl aged 10 to 17 with multiple sclerosis. The material sequenced was blood. V is TRBV4-2 and J is TRBJ2-7; 9 positions agree with TRBD1. CDR3 nucleotides: TGTGCCAGCAGCCACCTCTTCGTCGGACAGGGGACCTACGAGCAGTACTTC. Its protein product is CASSHLFVGQGTYEQYF.